One and the same sample provided the 8 T cell receptor beta chains below, sequenced in a study of CD8+ T cells in alopecia areata. The treatment: oral pan-JAK inhibitor, 5-10 mg twice daily. RNA was extracted and reverse transcribed into cDNA as the sequencing template. Sequencing was performed with immunoSEQ multiplex PCR; in TCRdb, only in-frame clones are kept and a portion is missing. The sample carries about 210,000 clones, approximately 57% recorded once. The sequences come from CD4+ T cells sorted from blood, collected at week 4, from a patient treated with tofacitinib. The receptors originated from a human donor with alopecia areata.

V gene TRBV20-1 combines with J gene TRBJ2-5; no reliable D call. V was shortened by 6 bases and J by 5 bases, with 10 bases between the two germline ends. The CDR3 totals 11 residues. CDR1 is DFQATT, CDR2 SNEGSKA, per germline (reference sequence). The CDR3 DNA follows: TGCAGTGCCACGATAAAGGAGACCCAGTACTTC. It specifies CSATIKETQYF.

This clone showed up many times. This chain uses TRBV14 with TRBJ2-1, with D uncertain. CDR1 and CDR2 (germline): SGHDN, FVKESK. The V end lost 0 bases, the J end lost 3 bases, and 6 bases lay between the germline ends. The CDR3 extends over 14 amino acids. The CDR3 region has the DNA TGTGCCAGCAGCCAAGATTACGGCTACAATGAGCAGTTCTTC. It is translated as CASSQDYGYNEQFF.

This chain links TRBV30 with TRBJ1-1, with D hard to call. CDR1 is GTSNPN and CDR2 is SVGIG in the germline V gene (reference sequence). The CDR3 runs 13 residues. Trimming removed 0 bases from V and 2 bases from J, with 7 bases in between. The CDR3 is CAWSVPPNTEAFF. The DNA of the CDR3 is TGTGCCTGGAGTGTACCCCCAAACACTGAAGCTTTCTTT.

The CDR3 nucleotides are TGCAGCGTTGAGCAGGGGTCCCACTCTGGGGCCAACGTCCTGACTTTC. This gives the protein CSVEQGSHSGANVLTF. V gene TRBV29-1 combines with J gene TRBJ2-6, with a tentative D call TRBD1 (6 bases). Germline CDR1 is SQVTM and CDR2 is ANQGSEA. The CDR3 extends over 16 amino acids. V was clipped by 3 bases and J by 0 bases, with 12 bases between them.

The chain links TRBV11-2 to TRBJ2-7, with D possibly being TRBD2 (6 bases). Germline lookup yields CDR1 SGHAT and CDR2 FQNNGV. Trimming removed 5 bases from V and 3 bases from J, with 14 bases in between. The CDR3 contains 14 residues. CDR3 sequence: CASSPRDWGYEQYF. CDR3 coding DNA: TGTGCCAGCAGCCCCAGGGACTGGGGCTACGAGCAGTACTTC. Combining the CDR3 with reference TRBV11-2 and TRBJ2-7 gives the whole variable domain EAGVAQSPRYKIIEKRQSVAFWCNPISGHATLYWYQQILGQGPKLLIQFQNNGVVDDSQLPKDRFSAERLKGVDSTLKIQPAKLEDSAVYLCASSPRDWGYEQYFGPGTRLTVT.

In its sample, this clone was seen many times. V is TRBV13 and J is TRBJ2-7; D gene uncertain. The CDR3 contains 12 residues. V lost 5 bases, J lost 3 bases, and 8 bases lay in between. Per germline, CDR1 PRHDT and CDR2 FYEKMQ (reference sequence). The CDR3 spells CASSRENYEQYF. The CDR3 DNA follows: TGTGCCAGCAGCCGCGAGAACTACGAGCAGTACTTC.

This chain links TRBV4-3 with TRBJ2-3; D remains ambiguous. CDR3 length: 14 residues. V lost 4 bases to trimming and J lost 5 bases, with 13 bases between them. Germline loops: CDR1 LGHNA, CDR2 YSLEER. DNA for the CDR3: TGCGCCAGCAGCCGAGAGCAATTGGGAGATACGCAGTATTTT. Translated: CASSREQLGDTQYF.

This sequence joins TRBV29-1 and TRBJ1-2; D is perhaps TRBD1 (5 bases). From germline, CDR1 is SQVTM and CDR2 ANQGSEA. The germline V and J ends were trimmed by 6 bases and 5 bases, with 16 bases remaining between them. The CDR3 has 13 amino acids. The CDR3 region is CSVTELEGYGYTF. In DNA form, the CDR3 reads TGCAGCGTGACGGAGCTCGAGGGGTATGGCTACACCTTC.